Presented here are 14 T cell receptor beta chains from one specimen sequenced in a study of T cell repertoires in cytomegalovirus infection. TCRdb called the reads again in MiXCR, with one record for every CDR3 protein. Of some 310,000 distinct CDR3 sequences in the sample, roughly 25% were seen once. No antigen has been identified for these receptors. This specimen consisted of cultured PBMCs, obtained from culture after CMV antigen stimulation. The receptors come from a human donor in good health (CMV status not recorded). Some clones in this sample may be carry-over from other donors' samples.

The V gene is TRBV7-8, the J gene TRBJ2-7, with a tentative D call TRBD1 (5 bases). This CDR3 is 14 amino acids long. Germline CDR1 is SGHVS and CDR2 is FQNEAQ. Between the trimmed V and J ends, which lost 2 bases and 1 base, there was a span of 9 bases. The CDR3 DNA reads TGTGCCAGCAGCTTAAACGACAGATCCTACGAGCAGTACTTC. Translation: CASSLNDRSYEQYF.

There are a few counts of this clonotype. The J gene is TRBJ2-7, the V gene TRBV7-8; 10 nucleotides agree with TRBD2. The CDR3 runs 14 residues. Trimming removed 4 bases from V and 5 bases from J; junction bases left unmatched: 5. Germline loops: CDR1 SGHVS, CDR2 FQNEAQ. The CDR3 sequence: CASSSSGRANEQYV. DNA of the CDR3: TGTGCCAGCAGCTCCAGCGGGAGGGCTAACGAGCAGTACGTC.

The chain uses TRBV6-2 or TRBV6-3 and TRBJ2-4, with D possibly TRBD2 on 6 matching bases. V was shortened by 2 bases and J by 1 base, with 15 bases between the two germline ends. Germline V gene data show CDR1 as MNHEY and CDR2 as SVGEGT. This CDR3 region has 17 residues. The CDR3 region is CASSYDGRRVAKNIQYF. DNA for the CDR3: TGTGCCAGCAGTTACGACGGGAGAAGAGTGGCCAAAAACATTCAGTACTTC.

The rearrangement links TRBV27 to TRBJ2-1; 10 positions match TRBD2. The germline gives CDR1 MNHEY, CDR2 SMNVEV (reference sequence). Trimming cost V 1 base and J 6 bases; bases outside gene matches: 6. This CDR3 contains 16 residues. Here the CDR3 reads CASSLLASGSFNEQFF. Here the CDR3 DNA reads TGTGCCAGCAGTTTATTGGCTAGCGGGAGTTTCAATGAGCAGTTCTTC.

This clonotype appeared a few times. This chain links TRBV20-1 with TRBJ2-1; possibly TRBD2 for D (5 bases). CDR3 length: 13 residues. Germline values: CDR1 DFQATT, CDR2 SNEGSKA (reference sequence). The V and J ends lost 6 bases and 8 bases respectively, with 17 bases between them. The CDR3 region has the DNA TGCAGTGCCCTTTTACCACGGGGAGATGAGCAGTTCTTC. Protein product: CSALLPRGDEQFF.

The chain carries TRBV12-3 or TRBV12-4 and TRBJ2-1; the match to TRBD2 covers 9 bases. The V gene end was trimmed by 5 bases and the J gene end by 2 bases; junction bases not matched to a gene: 4. The CDR3 length is 15 residues. The CDR3 bases are TGTGCCAGCAGTCGTAGCGGGAGCCCCTACAATGAGCAGTTCTTC. Its protein is CASSRSGSPYNEQFF.

As regards this clonotype: The junction departs from the called germline gene at one end, perhaps through a read error. The CDR3 DNA is TGTGCCGGCAGTTACTATGGGCAGGGGGCGCCCGGTCAGCCCCAGCATTTT. It specifies CAGSYYGQGAPGQPQHF. The J gene is TRBJ1-5, the V gene TRBV6-2 or TRBV6-3; TRBD1 matches 8 bases. The germline V gene encodes CDR1 MNHEY and CDR2 SVGEGT. The CDR3 runs 17 residues.

This clonotype was counted at least ten times. The chain recombines TRBV6-2 or TRBV6-3 with TRBJ2-7; maybe TRBD2 (5 bases). Germline V gene data show CDR1 as MNHEY and CDR2 as SVGEGT. The germline V and J ends were trimmed by 3 bases and 0 bases, with 15 bases remaining between them. The CDR3 has 16 residues. The CDR3 reads CASSYLMGGYSYEQYV. The CDR3 DNA reads TGTGCCAGCAGTTATCTCATGGGCGGGTACTCCTACGAGCAGTACGTC.

This clonotype was picked up many times. This sequence joins TRBV28 and TRBJ1-2, with 8 nucleotides matching TRBD1. Germline CDR1 reads MDHEN; CDR2 reads SYDVKM. The CDR3 extends over 15 amino acids. Trimming removed 7 bases from V and 8 bases from J; junction bases left unmatched: 15. The CDR3 protein is CASNPPDRGGQGYTF. The CDR3 DNA reads TGTGCCAGCAATCCACCAGACAGGGGAGGTCAAGGCTACACCTTC.

This chain uses TRBV28 with TRBJ1-3; a weak D match, TRBD1 (6 bases). The length of the CDR3 is 15 residues. Trimming shortened V by 7 bases and J by 4 bases, and 17 bases separated the two germline ends. Germline CDR1 is MDHEN and CDR2 is SYDVKM. Written as DNA, the CDR3 is TGTGCCAGCACCCTAGGGGGGGCAAGGGGAAACACCATATATTTT. Translated, it gives CASTLGGARGNTIYF.

CDR3 sequence reads: CASSGQYRILAFF. In DNA, the CDR3 is TGTGCCAGCAGTGGACAGTACAGAATTCTGGCTTTCTTT. The rearrangement uses TRBV6-2 or TRBV6-3 and TRBJ1-1; D perhaps matches TRBD1 (6 bases). Per the germline V gene, CDR1 is MNHEY and CDR2 is SVGEGT. The V and J ends lost 5 bases and 11 bases respectively, with 18 bases between them. This CDR3 spans 13 amino acids.

The V and J genes are TRBV19 and TRBJ2-6; maybe TRBD1 (5 bases). V lost 3 bases and J lost 1, with 13 bases in between. The CDR3 covers 17 residues. The germline gives CDR1 LNHDA, CDR2 SQIVND (reference sequence). CDR3 sequence (DNA): TGTGCCAGTAGTATTGGGGCAGGCCAATCTGGGGCCAACGTCCTGACTTTC. This gives the protein CASSIGAGQSGANVLTF.

In its sample, this clonotype was seen many times. The rearrangement joins TRBV7-9 to TRBJ2-1, with 10 bases aligning to TRBD2. Germline trimming cut 3 bases from V and 9 bases from J; bases unmatched to any gene: 8. Looked up from germline, CDR1 is SEHNR and CDR2 is FQNEAQ (reference sequence). The CDR3 spans 15 residues. The CDR3 region has the DNA TGTGCCAGCAGCTTCTTAGCGGCTAGCGGGAGTGAGCAGTTCTTC. Protein product: CASSFLAASGSEQFF.

The V call is TRBV6-6, the J call TRBJ1-2; weak D call: TRBD1 (5 bases). This CDR3 comprises 15 residues. Germline loops: CDR1 MNHNY, CDR2 SVGAGI (reference sequence). Trimming removed 7 bases at V and 5 bases at J, with 20 bases between. The CDR3 bases are TGTGCCAGCACCCAAGGGGAGATTGGGCAGTATGGCTACACCTTC. Residues: CASTQGEIGQYGYTF.